The text below deals with one T cell receptor (beta chain). In the original analysis: The assay estimated nucleated cells by amplifying reference gene primers. Profiling relied on immunoSEQ multiplex PCR, and the TCRdb table lists in-frame clones only, not all of them. That table is the source of V, J and clone size, and D and trimming were worked out from the DNA. The sample lists about 210,000 clones, around four fifths seen once, with roughly 2.9% in the top ten. The CDR3 consists of 13 residues. With 9 bases removed from V and 0 bases from J, the gap between germline ends came to 11 bases. The sample comes from a study of blood T cell repertoires in COVID-19. Study details: The United States, Italy and Spain supplied acute and convalescent COVID-19 samples. T cells, B-cell-depleted T cells, or PBMCs provided the cDNA or gDNA that served as material.

The genes are TRBV12-3 or TRBV12-4 and TRBJ1-2; a possible D gene is TRBD1 (6 bases). This receptor was taken from a man in his forties or fifties with active or convalescent COVID-19. The sample consisted of peripheral blood. The CDR3 nucleotides are TGTGCCAGTGCGGACAGAGCTAACTATGGCTACACCTTC. Translating gives CASADRANYGYTF.